Here is one T cell receptor beta chain with its context. What it binds is unknown. The data are from a study of post-analysis software for immune sequencing data. Prepared libraries of TCR beta cDNA carried unique molecular identifiers. Via MiXCR, TCRdb re-called the PCR reads, giving one row per CDR3 protein. Of roughly 800,000 distinct CDR3 sequences in the sample, approximately 53% were seen once. V dropped 7 bases and J dropped 0 bases, with 9 bases sitting between them. Germline V gene data show CDR1 as SQVTM and CDR2 as ANQGSEA. This CDR3 has 12 residues. Broader study findings: Patients used about five TRBV segments, including TRBV5-6, TRBV5-1 and TRBV20-1, more often than controls.

Sample: blood. This clonotype was sampled from a girl aged 10 to 17 with multiple sclerosis. This chain uses TRBV29-1 with TRBJ1-1; D unclear. In nucleotides, the CDR3 is TGCAGCGCCAACACATTGAACACTGAAGCTTTCTTT. This sequence encodes CSANTLNTEAFF.